The next 2 T cell receptor beta chains were all read from a single sample in a study of post-analysis software for immune sequencing data. Their recognized antigens are unknown. General study findings and limits: Patients showed TRBV5-6, TRBV5-1 and TRBV20-1 among a few TRBV segments more frequent than in controls.

Included in the TCR beta cDNA libraries were unique molecular identifiers. TCRdb ran MiXCR on the PCR reads and lists one entry per CDR3 protein. This table holds more than 500,000 distinct CDR3 sequences, approximately 31% found once. Sequences were obtained from blood. The receptors shown here come from a girl aged 2-17 years with multiple sclerosis.

The table lists this clonotype with many counts. The J gene is TRBJ2-4, the V gene TRBV29-1; 9 bases align to TRBD1. Germline V gene data show CDR1 as SQVTM and CDR2 as ANQGSEA. This CDR3 has 13 amino acids. V lost 6 bases and J lost 7; bases outside the gene matches: 7. The CDR3 region has the DNA TGCAGCGTCGATCCCGGGACAGGGAACATTCAGTACTTC. Its translation is CSVDPGTGNIQYF.

Here the CDR3 reads CSATGADPTDTQYF. CDR3 in DNA: TGCAGTGCAACCGGAGCGGACCCCACAGATACGCAGTATTTT. The chain carries TRBV20-1 and TRBJ2-3; maybe TRBD2 (5 bases). The V gene's germline CDR1 is DFQATT and CDR2 SNEGSKA (reference sequence). CDR3 length: 14 residues. The germline V and J ends were trimmed by 6 bases and 2 bases, with 15 bases remaining between them.